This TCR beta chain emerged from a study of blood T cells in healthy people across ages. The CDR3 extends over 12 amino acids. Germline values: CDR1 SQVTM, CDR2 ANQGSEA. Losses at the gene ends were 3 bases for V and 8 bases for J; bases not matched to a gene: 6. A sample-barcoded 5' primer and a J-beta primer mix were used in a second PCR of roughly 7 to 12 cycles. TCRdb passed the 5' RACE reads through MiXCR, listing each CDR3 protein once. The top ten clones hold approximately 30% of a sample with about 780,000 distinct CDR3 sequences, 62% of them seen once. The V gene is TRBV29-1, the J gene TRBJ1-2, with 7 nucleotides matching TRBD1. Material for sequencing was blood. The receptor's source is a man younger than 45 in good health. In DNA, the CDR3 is TGCAGCGTTGATGGCCAGGGGGTGGGCTACACCTTC. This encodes CSVDGQGVGYTF.